This TCR beta chain emerged from a study of metastatic and nonmetastatic thyroid tumors. Turning to the study itself: Samples came from malignant and benign thyroid patients, and repertoires were compared across blood and tumor or nodule tissue.

This clone was seen at least ten times. Until they underwent thyroid surgery, no patient had received any treatment. TCRdb reanalyzed the PCR reads with MiXCR. The table shows around 15,000 clones, with about 28% occurring only once. The sequencing input was tumor tissue. This TCR was recovered from a female donor with papillary thyroid cancer or a benign thyroid nodule (not recorded which). Some clones in this sample may be carry-over from other donors' samples.

The CDR3 here is CASRDRDRLRVRQYF. CDR3 DNA: TGTGCCAGCAGAGATCGGGACAGGCTGCGAGTTAGGCAGTATTTT. This chain joins TRBV6-2 or TRBV6-3 and TRBJ2-3, with 8 bases aligning to TRBD1. CDR1 is MNHEY and CDR2 is SVGEGT in the germline V gene. Germline trimming cut 6 bases from V and 11 bases from J; bases unmatched to any gene: 16. The CDR3 is 15 amino acids.